The TCR beta chain described here comes from a study of blood T cell repertoires in COVID-19. As for the study in general: The United States, Italy and Spain were the sources of the acute and convalescent COVID-19 samples.

CDR1 MNHEY and CDR2 SMNVEV come from the germline V gene (reference sequence). CDR3 length: 17 amino acids. Trimming left V 3 bases short and J 2 bases short, with 17 bases between. Assay used: immunoSEQ multiplex PCR; TCRdb lists only in-frame clones, some missing. The sample gives 100,000 to 150,000 clones, 84% of which show up once; about a sixth is in the top ten. The sequence was collected from an elderly woman with acute or convalescent COVID-19. Input material: peripheral blood. This chain uses TRBV27 with TRBJ1-5, with unresolved D. The CDR3 sequence: CASSFPTGQVRNQPQHF. CDR3 DNA: TGTGCCAGCAGTTTCCCCACCGGCCAGGTTCGCAATCAGCCCCAGCATTTT.